One sample yielded the 20 T cell receptor beta chains listed below, sequenced in a study of blood T cell repertoires in COVID-19 (dated by TCRdb to the early 2020s). The library was prepared using the immunoSEQ multiplex PCR assay. TCRdb took this table from immuneACCESS and kept in-frame rearrangements with V and J called. Such tables lack part of the clones; where checked against another copy, unresolved V genes explain under half of the gap, and the rest is unexplained. This sample comprises 110,000 or so clones, 75% to 90% of them detected only once. About 4.5% of the sample rests with the top ten. The sequencing input was peripheral blood. The receptors originated from a woman aged 50 to 60 with acute or convalescent COVID-19.

CDR3 amino acids: CASSIGPMTGTTITDTQYF. DNA of the CDR3: TGTGCCAGTAGTATAGGGCCGATGACCGGGACAACTATCACAGATACGCAGTATTTT. The rearrangement links TRBV19 to TRBJ2-3; TRBD1 might be the D (6 bases). Trimming shortened V by 1 base and J by 2 bases, and 22 bases separated the two germline ends. Per germline, CDR1 LNHDA and CDR2 SQIVND (reference sequence). This CDR3 spans 19 amino acids. The full variable domain, rest sourced from reference TRBV19 and TRBJ2-3, is DGGITQSPKYLFRKEGQNVTLSCEQNLNHDAMYWYRQDPGQGLRLIYYSQIVNDFQKGDIAEGYSVSREKKESFPLTVTSAQKNPTAFYLCASSIGPMTGTTITDTQYFGPGTRLTVL.

The chain uses TRBV28 and TRBJ1-2, with D perhaps TRBD1 (5 bases). The V end lost 3 bases, the J end lost 5 bases, and 10 bases lay between the germline ends. The germline V gene has CDR1 MDHEN and CDR2 SYDVKM. There are 13 residues in the CDR3. The CDR3 DNA reads TGTGCCAGCAGTTTCGCCCGACAGTATGGCTACACCTTC. This translates into CASSFARQYGYTF.

The rearrangement uses TRBV15 and TRBJ2-1; possible D gene TRBD1, 6 bases. The V end lost 0 bases, the J end lost 8 bases, and 8 bases lay between the germline ends. CDR1 is LNHNV, CDR2 YYDKDF, per germline (reference sequence). The CDR3 covers 13 residues. The CDR3: CATSRDPGDEQFF. CDR3 in DNA: TGTGCCACCAGCAGAGATCCAGGGGATGAGCAGTTCTTC.

The CDR3 here is CASSAGTLSGNYGYTF. DNA for the CDR3: TGTGCCAGTAGTGCCGGGACACTCAGCGGTAACTATGGCTACACCTTC. The rearrangement joins TRBV19 to TRBJ1-2; possible D gene TRBD1, 6 bases. The CDR3 loop spans 16 amino acids. CDR1 is LNHDA and CDR2 is SQIVND in the germline V gene (reference sequence). The germline V and J ends were trimmed by 5 bases and 1 base, with 17 bases remaining between them.

The J gene is TRBJ2-1, the V gene TRBV25-1, with a tentative D call TRBD2 (6 bases). Germline V gene lookup returns CDR1 MGHDK and CDR2 SYGVNS. CDR3 size: 15 residues. V lost 6 bases to trimming and J lost 2 bases, with 14 bases between them. CDR3 region: CASSEVGGTYNEQFF. Here the CDR3 DNA reads TGTGCCAGCAGCGAAGTGGGGGGTACCTACAATGAGCAGTTCTTC.

The chain uses TRBV12-3 or TRBV12-4 and TRBJ1-1, with unresolved D. This CDR3 region has 13 residues. V shed 1 base and J shed 7 bases, with 10 bases lying between them. CDR3 in amino acids: CASSLGLGFEAFF. The CDR3 region has the DNA TGTGCCAGCAGTTTAGGACTAGGGTTTGAAGCTTTCTTT.

The chain combines TRBV11-1 with TRBJ2-2; 8 nucleotides agree with TRBD2. CDR3 size: 14 residues. Germline CDR1 reads SGHAT; CDR2 reads FQDESV (reference sequence). Trimming removed 4 bases from V and 5 bases from J; junction bases left unmatched: 3. CDR3 residues: CASSSGGGTGELFF. For the CDR3, the DNA is TGTGCCAGCAGCTCGGGAGGGGGTACCGGGGAGCTGTTTTTT.

V usage is TRBV6-6 and J usage is TRBJ1-1; 8 bases line up with TRBD1. Germline CDR1 MNHNY, CDR2 SVGAGI (reference sequence). V was clipped by 6 bases and J by 10 bases; unmatched bases: 7. This CDR3 is 12 amino acids long. CDR3 in DNA: TGTGCCAGCAGGGCGGACAGGGCGGCAGCTTTCTTT. This translates into CASRADRAAAFF.

With respect to this clone: Other nucleotide sequences in the sample specify the same CDR3. The chain is built from TRBV24-1 and TRBJ1-1; D remains ambiguous. Germline V CDR1 and CDR2: KGHDR, SFDVKD. Between the trimmed V and J ends, which lost 5 bases and 1 base, there was a span of 7 bases. The CDR3 sequence is 13 residues long. The CDR3 is CATSGGGNTEAFF. The CDR3 coding sequence is TGTGCCACCAGTGGGGGAGGGAACACTGAAGCTTTCTTT.

The chain couples TRBV11-2 to TRBJ2-1; the D gene is possibly TRBD2 (6 bases). The CDR3 runs to 15 residues. V was shortened by 5 bases and J by 8 bases, with 19 bases between the two germline ends. Germline V gene sequence: CDR1 SGHAT, CDR2 FQNNGV. The CDR3 sequence is CASSLLAVRADEQFF. DNA for the CDR3: TGTGCCAGCAGCCTGTTAGCGGTGAGGGCCGATGAGCAGTTCTTC.

The J gene is TRBJ1-5, the V gene TRBV15, with 7 bases identical to TRBD1. V was pared by 1 base and J by 0 bases, with 12 bases of the junction left unmatched. The CDR3 is made up of 19 amino acids. Germline V gives CDR1 LNHNV, CDR2 YYDKDF (reference sequence). CDR3 loop: CATSRGTGGTAFSNQPQHF. The CDR3 bases are TGTGCCACCAGCAGAGGAACGGGAGGGACAGCCTTTAGCAATCAGCCCCAGCATTTT.

This clone appeared once. CDR3 region: CASSSETGYEQYF. Here the CDR3 DNA reads TGTGCCAGCAGCTCCGAGACAGGCTACGAGCAGTACTTC. This rearrangement joins TRBV7-6 to TRBJ2-7, with a weak D call TRBD1 (6 bases). Germline CDR1 SGHVS, CDR2 FNYEAQ. The CDR3 runs 13 residues. Trimming cost V 4 bases and J 3 bases, with 10 bases left between them.

The chain has TRBV24-1 and TRBJ2-2; the match to TRBD1 covers 7 bases. In germline, CDR1 is KGHDR, CDR2 SFDVKD. V was clipped by 2 bases and J by 5 bases; unmatched bases: 7. This CDR3 has 16 residues. The chain's CDR3 is CATSDSQTGRTGELFF. As DNA, the CDR3 is TGTGCCACCAGTGATTCCCAGACAGGGCGGACCGGGGAGCTGTTTTTT.

J is TRBJ2-1 and V is TRBV12-3 or TRBV12-4, with D possibly TRBD2 on 5 matching bases. The length of the CDR3 is 13 residues. Trimming took 5 bases from V and 9 from J, leaving 14 bases between them. The CDR3 is CASSPRLGGEQFF. As DNA, the CDR3 is TGTGCCAGCAGTCCCCGGCTAGGAGGTGAGCAGTTCTTC.

This rearrangement joins TRBV20-1 to TRBJ2-7; D gene unclear. CDR1 is DFQATT, CDR2 SNEGSKA, per germline (reference sequence). V lost 3 bases, J lost 7 bases, and 7 bases lay in between. The CDR3 has 10 residues. The CDR3 nucleotides are TGCAGTGCTAGGTCGCGGGAGCAGTACTTC. Translation: CSARSREQYF.

The chain is built from TRBV6-5 and TRBJ2-1, with TRBD2 identical over 7 bases. The CDR3 totals 16 residues. V lost 2 bases to trimming and J lost 4 bases; unmatched junction nucleotides: 8. CDR1 is MNHEY, CDR2 SVGAGI, per germline. The CDR3 sequence is CASSYDRGGRYNEQFF. The CDR3 DNA sequence: TGTGCCAGCAGTTACGATAGGGGCGGGAGATACAATGAGCAGTTCTTC.

The V and J genes are TRBV2 and TRBJ1-5; no definite D call. The CDR3 runs 15 residues. The germline V gene has CDR1 SNHLY and CDR2 FYNNEI. V was cut by 6 bases and J by 6 bases, with 18 bases left in between. Here the CDR3 reads CASSATWRGSQPQHF. The CDR3 coding sequence is TGTGCCAGCAGCGCAACTTGGCGAGGGAGTCAGCCCCAGCATTTT.

This clone was counted only a few times. The chain combines TRBV7-9 with TRBJ2-5, with 9 positions matching TRBD1. The CDR3 spans 15 residues. Germline CDR1 reads SEHNR; CDR2 reads FQNEAQ (reference sequence). The trim removed 5 bases at V and 5 bases at J, leaving 9 bases unmatched. The CDR3 reads CASSAGTGLEETQYF. The CDR3 nucleotides read TGTGCCAGCAGCGCTGGGACAGGGTTAGAGGAGACCCAGTACTTC.

The chain couples TRBV5-6 to TRBJ2-7, with TRBD2 identical over 13 bases. Looked up from germline, CDR1 is SGHDT and CDR2 is YYEEEE. CDR3 size: 14 residues. J lost 7 bases, V lost 1 base, and 2 bases had no gene match. The CDR3: CASSLPGLAGEQYF. DNA of the CDR3: TGTGCCAGCAGCTTGCCGGGACTAGCGGGGGAGCAGTACTTC.

The CDR3 DNA follows: TGTGCCAGCGGGGGCCTAGCTACAGATACGCAGTATTTT. It encodes CASGGLATDTQYF. The rearrangement joins TRBV2 to TRBJ2-3, with D maybe TRBD1 (6 bases). CDR1 and CDR2 from the germline V gene are SNHLY and FYNNEI. V was cut by 8 bases and J by 3 bases, with 12 bases left in between. The CDR3 is 13 residues long.